This TCR beta chain was captured in a study of T-cell memory formation after mild COVID-19 (TCRdb year 2021). With respect to the entire study: TCR sequence clusters from the two donors were found to be largely donor specific. Longitudinal TCRalpha and TCRbeta repertoire sequencing tracked T-cell clones expanding and contracting after mild COVID-19 in a couple of donors. The cohort comprised two young, previously healthy adult volunteers, one female and one male.

Ficoll-Paque density gradient centrifugation was the method used to isolate PBMCs. Sequencing was carried out with an Illumina NovaSeq 6000. cDNA libraries for TCRalpha and TCRbeta were prepared by 5'RACE using constant-segment primers, with sample barcodes and unique molecular identifiers added. Trizol reagent was used to extract RNA from every sample. The libraries were amplified in two PCR steps, and the second step added a second sample barcode and Illumina TruSeq adapters. Sequencing of libraries was performed on an Illumina NovaSeq with 2 x 150 bp paired-end reads. Per the original workflow: The reads were demultiplexed and collapsed into UMI-guided consensus sequences using migec v1.2.7. Using mixcr v2.1.11, UMI consensuses were aligned to TRA and TRB V and J templates and then assembled into clonotypes. Clonotypes were classified as expanded or contracted when called significant by both edgeR and NoisET, with noise models trained on biological replicates. For edgeR calls, a false discovery rate-adjusted p below 0.01 and a log2 fold-change threshold of 1 were applied. As an exploratory analysis of dynamics, max-normalized trajectories of the 1000 most abundant clonotypes were examined with PCA combined with hierarchical clustering. Separately sequenced CD4+ and CD8+ repertoires were used to assign a CD4 or CD8 phenotype to each responding clone. TCRdb reworked the public reads: Q25 trimming with fastp, MiXCR clone assembly, productive beta chains retained. Rows matching on CDR3 protein sequence are summarized as one entry with the most common DNA and genes. These V and J calls derive from TCRdb rather than the authors' analysis. This sample lists around 250,000 distinct CDR3 sequences; 7.5% to 10% were detected once. Clones ranked in the top ten supply around 23% of the sample.

This clonotype was observed at least ten times. The antigen it recognizes is unknown. No base quality values were provided; no much bigger clone lies one nucleotide off. Paper-wide results and their limitations: Some responding clones were detected in pre-infection memory, suggesting pre-existing cross-reactive memory T cells joined the SARS-CoV-2 response. Contracting CD4+ clones appeared mostly in the CM and EM memory subsets, whereas CD8+ clones were enriched in EMRA. Whether the second-wave clones peaking on day 37 were SARS-CoV-2 specific was not confirmed. From day 15 to 85, contracting clones showed balanced CD4/CD8 phenotypes, whereas a second wave of clones that expanded from day 15 to 37 leaned towards CD4+. Only two mild cases were covered by the study, and larger cohorts that include severe cases with pre-infection samples were considered necessary.

This TCR derives from a young man who had mild COVID-19 (a few samples of this study predate the infection). The sample titles of this study are shuffled in the database, so cell type and time point are left out; the donor was told from shared clones. Sequencing was carried out using PBMCs or a T cell subset sorted from them (not recorded which).

The CDR3: CASSERQGALAGELFF. The sequenced DNA: TGTGCCAGCAGTGAAAGGCAGGGGGCCTTGGCCGGGGAGCTGTTTTTT. The receptor chain draws on TRBV2 and TRBJ2-2, and 8 junctional nucleotides match TRBD1. The cysteine opens and the phenylalanine closes a CDR3 of 16 amino acids. Only the CDR3 DNA is retained, 48 bases long and in frame from the first base. V is trimmed back by 2 bases and J by 6 bases, and the junction contains 8 bases that no gene match accounts for. CDR1 and CDR2, per the germline V gene, are SNHLY and FYNNEI.